This TCR beta chain was found in a study of response to subunit inactivated influenza vaccine. TCRdb used MiXCR to reprocess the RT-PCR reads, holding one entry per CDR3 protein. The profile covers roughly 570,000 distinct CDR3 sequences, with 14% appearing a single time and roughly 10% taken by the ten largest. Overall study results and limits: Seasonal influenza vaccination, on each occasion, was suggested by the authors to recruit few new T cells.

Trimming pared 4 bases from V and 6 bases from J, leaving 7 bases between. CDR3 length equals 11 residues. With regard to this clonotype: Its target is unknown.

Specimen: PBMCs from blood, collected roughly 12 days after vaccination. V is TRBV12-3 or TRBV12-4 and J is TRBJ2-7; no definite D call. This receptor was identified in a man in his fifties or sixties who received an inactivated influenza vaccine. The CDR3 reads CASSYLSEQYF. In DNA, the CDR3 is TGTGCCAGCAGTTATTTGTCCGAGCAGTACTTC.